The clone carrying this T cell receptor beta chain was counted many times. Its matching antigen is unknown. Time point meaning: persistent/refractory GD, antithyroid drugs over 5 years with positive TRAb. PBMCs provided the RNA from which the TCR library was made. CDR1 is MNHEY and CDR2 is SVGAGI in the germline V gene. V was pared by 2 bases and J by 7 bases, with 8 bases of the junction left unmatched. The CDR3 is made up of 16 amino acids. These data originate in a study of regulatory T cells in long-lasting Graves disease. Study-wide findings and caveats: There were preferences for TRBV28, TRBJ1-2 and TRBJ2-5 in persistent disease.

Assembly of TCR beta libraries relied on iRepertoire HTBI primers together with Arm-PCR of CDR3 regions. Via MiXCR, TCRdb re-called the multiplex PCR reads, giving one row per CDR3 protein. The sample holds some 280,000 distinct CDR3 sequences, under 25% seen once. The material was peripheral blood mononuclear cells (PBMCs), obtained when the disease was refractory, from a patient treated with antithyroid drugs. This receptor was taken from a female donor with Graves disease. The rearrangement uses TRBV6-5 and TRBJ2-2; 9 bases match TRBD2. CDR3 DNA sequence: TGTGCCAGCAGTTACGGGCCTGTAGCGGGGGACGGGGAGCTGTTTTTT. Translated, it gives CASSYGPVAGDGELFF.